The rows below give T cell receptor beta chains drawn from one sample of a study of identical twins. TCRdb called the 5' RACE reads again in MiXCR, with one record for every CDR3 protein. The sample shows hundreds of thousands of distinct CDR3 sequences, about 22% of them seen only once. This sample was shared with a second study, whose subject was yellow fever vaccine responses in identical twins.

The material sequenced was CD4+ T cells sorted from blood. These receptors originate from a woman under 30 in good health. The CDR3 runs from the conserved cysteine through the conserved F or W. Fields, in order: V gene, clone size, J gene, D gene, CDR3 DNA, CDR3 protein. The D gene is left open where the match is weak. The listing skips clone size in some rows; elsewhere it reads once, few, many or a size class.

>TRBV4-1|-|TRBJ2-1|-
TGCGCCAGCAGCCAACCGACCGTGAGCTCCTACAATGAGCAGTTCTTC
CASSQPTVSSYNEQFF
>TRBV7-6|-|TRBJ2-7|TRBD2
TGTGCCAGCAGCTCCGGGACTAGCGGGAGTGGCGAGCAGTACTTC
CASSSGTSGSGEQYF
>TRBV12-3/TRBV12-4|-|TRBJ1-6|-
TGTGCCAGCAGTTTAGCGGGGAGGAAAGGGTCACCCCTCCACTTT
CASSLAGRKGSPLHF
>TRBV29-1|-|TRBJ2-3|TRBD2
TGCAGCGTTGGGTTGCGGGGGGTTACAGATACGCAGTATTTT
CSVGLRGVTDTQYF
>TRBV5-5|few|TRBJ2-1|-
TGTGCCAGCGGCCTACTAGCTTTGTGGTCCGGTGAGCAGTTCTTC
CASGLLALWSGEQFF
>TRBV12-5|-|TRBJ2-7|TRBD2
TGTGCTAGTGCCATGGCACTAGCGGGATACGAGCAGTACTTC
CASAMALAGYEQYF
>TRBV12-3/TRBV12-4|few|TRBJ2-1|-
TGTGCCAGCAGTCGAGTCCACAAGTTCTTC
CASSRVHKFF
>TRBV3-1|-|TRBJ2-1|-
TGTGCCAGCAGCCAAGATTGGGGGGGGGGCTCGAGGAATGAGCAGTTCTTC
CASSQDWGGGSRNEQFF
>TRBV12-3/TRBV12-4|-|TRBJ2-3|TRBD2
TGTGCCAGCAGAGGGACTAGCGTTATCACAGATACGCAGTATTTT
CASRGTSVITDTQYF
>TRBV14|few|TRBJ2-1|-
TGTGCCAGCAGCCAAGATCGGTTTGGCGATGAGCAGTTCTTC
CASSQDRFGDEQFF
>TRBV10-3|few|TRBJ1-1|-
TGTGCCATCAGTGATCACGGACGAACAGCGAACACTGAAGCTTTCTTT
CAISDHGRTANTEAFF
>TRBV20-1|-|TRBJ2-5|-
TGCAGTGCTAGTGTGGCCAGCCAAGAGACCCAGTACTTC
CSASVASQETQYF
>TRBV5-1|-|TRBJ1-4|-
TGCGCCAGCAGCTTCGGAAGACAGCGAGATGAAAAACTGTTTTTT
CASSFGRQRDEKLFF
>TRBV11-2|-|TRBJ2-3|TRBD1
TGTGCCAGCAGCTTCCCCCGGGGACAGGGAACAGATACGCAGTATTTT
CASSFPRGQGTDTQYF
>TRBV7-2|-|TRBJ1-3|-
TGTGCCAGCAGCTGGCAGGCTGGAAACACCATATATTTT
CASSWQAGNTIYF
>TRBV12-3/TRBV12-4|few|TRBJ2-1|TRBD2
TGTGCCAGCAGTGCGTCTAGCGGGAGTCCCAATGAGCAGTTCTTC
CASSASSGSPNEQFF
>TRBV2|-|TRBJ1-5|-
TGTGCCAGCAGTGAAGCAGGGGGGCCCCTGGCCCAGCATTTT
CASSEAGGPLAQHF
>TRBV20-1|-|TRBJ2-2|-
TGCAGTGCTAGTGTAGGCGGGAACACCGGGGAGCTGTTTTTT
CSASVGGNTGELFF
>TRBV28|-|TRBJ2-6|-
TGTGCCAGCAGTTTATACTCTGGGGCCAACGTCCTGACTTTC
CASSLYSGANVLTF
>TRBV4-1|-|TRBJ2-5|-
TGCGCCAGCAGCCAAGTATTGTGGGAGACCCAGTACTTC
CASSQVLWETQYF
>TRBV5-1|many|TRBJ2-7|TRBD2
TGCGCCAGCAGCTTAGGGACTAGCGGCTACGAGCAGTACTTC
CASSLGTSGYEQYF
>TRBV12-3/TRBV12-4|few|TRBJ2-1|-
TGTGCCAGCGACGGGTATGACTCCTACAATGAGCAGTTCTTC
CASDGYDSYNEQFF
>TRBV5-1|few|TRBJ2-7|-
TGCGCCAGCAGCTTGGAGACGGGCGCAGGGTCCTACGAGCAGTACTTC
CASSLETGAGSYEQYF